This TCR beta chain was obtained from a study of memory CD8 T cells in hepatitis C reinfection. Assay: immunoSEQ multiplex PCR; the TCRdb copy retains only in-frame clones and omits some. The sample carries thousands of clones, more than 80% recorded once. Time point given: pre-reinfection, 55 to 20 weeks before reinfection detection. Sorted cells were sequenced directly ex vivo without any in vitro expansion. This receptor was identified in a man aged 50-60 years with hepatitis C virus infection. Sequencing input: naive CD8+ T cells sorted from blood.

CDR3 protein: CASSLDSWNTEAFF. The DNA for the CDR3 is TGCGCCAGCAGCTTGGACAGCTGGAACACTGAAGCTTTCTTT. The chain uses TRBV5-1 and TRBJ1-1, with no clear D. The length of the CDR3 is 14 residues. Germline CDR1 is SGHRS and CDR2 is YFSETQ. The V end lost 0 bases, the J end lost 1 base, and 7 bases lay between the germline ends.